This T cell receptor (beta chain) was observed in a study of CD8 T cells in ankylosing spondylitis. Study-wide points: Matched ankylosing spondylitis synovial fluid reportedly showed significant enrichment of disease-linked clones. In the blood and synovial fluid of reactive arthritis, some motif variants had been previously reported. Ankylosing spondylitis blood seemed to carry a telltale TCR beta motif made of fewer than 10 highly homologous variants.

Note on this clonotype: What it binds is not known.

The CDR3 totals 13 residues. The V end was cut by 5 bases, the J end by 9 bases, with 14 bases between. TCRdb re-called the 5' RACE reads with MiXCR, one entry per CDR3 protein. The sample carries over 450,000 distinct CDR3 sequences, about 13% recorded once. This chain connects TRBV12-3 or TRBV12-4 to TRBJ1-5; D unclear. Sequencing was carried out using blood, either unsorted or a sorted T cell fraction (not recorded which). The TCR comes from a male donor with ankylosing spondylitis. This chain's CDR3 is CASSPDRPGPQHF. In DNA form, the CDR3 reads TGTGCCAGCAGTCCGGACCGGCCGGGGCCCCAGCATTTT.